Presented here are 4 T cell receptor beta chains from one specimen sequenced in a study of spatial heterogeneity in lung cancer. Time point noted: blood at routine non-recurrence follow-up after resection. Each CDR3 protein is one row after TCRdb ran MiXCR on the 5' RACE reads. The table has 110,000 or so distinct CDR3 sequences, approximately 10% seen once; the top ten hold roughly 26%. Sample: PBMCs, taken at follow-up. These receptors all come from a female donor with early-stage non-small cell lung cancer.

V usage is TRBV6-2 or TRBV6-3 and J usage is TRBJ1-1, with D possibly TRBD1 on 5 matching bases. The CDR3 runs 17 residues. Deletions cut 2 bases from V and 0 bases from J, with 16 bases between. CDR1 and CDR2 (germline): MNHEY, SVGEGT. CDR3 amino acids: CASSYSVAGQMNTEAFF. The DNA of the CDR3 is TGTGCCAGCAGTTACAGTGTGGCAGGACAAATGAACACTGAAGCTTTCTTT.

This sequence joins TRBV4-3 and TRBJ2-3; 10 nucleotides match TRBD2. With 4 bases clipped from V and 2 bases from J, the junction kept 3 bases outside the gene matches. This CDR3 has 15 amino acids. In germline, CDR1 is LGHNA, CDR2 YSLEER. CDR3 region: CASSPSGRDTDTQYF. The CDR3 DNA follows: TGCGCCAGCAGCCCCAGCGGGAGGGACACAGATACGCAGTATTTT.

This sequence joins TRBV7-2 and TRBJ2-7, with 7 bases identical to TRBD2. The V gene's germline CDR1 is SGHTA and CDR2 FQGNSA. V lost 0 bases to trimming and J lost 7 bases; unmatched junction nucleotides: 3. CDR3 size: 13 residues. The CDR3 sequence is CASSLAGAGEQYV. DNA of the CDR3: TGTGCCAGCAGCTTAGCGGGAGCGGGGGAGCAGTACGTC.

The rearrangement links TRBV11-2 to TRBJ1-1; possible D gene TRBD1, 6 bases. V was shortened by 2 bases and J by 0 bases, with 10 bases between the two germline ends. The CDR3 length is 15 residues. CDR1 and CDR2 (germline): SGHAT, FQNNGV. CDR3 sequence reads: CASSLRGAMNTEAFF. The CDR3 DNA reads as TGTGCCAGCAGCTTACGGGGGGCGATGAACACTGAAGCTTTCTTT.